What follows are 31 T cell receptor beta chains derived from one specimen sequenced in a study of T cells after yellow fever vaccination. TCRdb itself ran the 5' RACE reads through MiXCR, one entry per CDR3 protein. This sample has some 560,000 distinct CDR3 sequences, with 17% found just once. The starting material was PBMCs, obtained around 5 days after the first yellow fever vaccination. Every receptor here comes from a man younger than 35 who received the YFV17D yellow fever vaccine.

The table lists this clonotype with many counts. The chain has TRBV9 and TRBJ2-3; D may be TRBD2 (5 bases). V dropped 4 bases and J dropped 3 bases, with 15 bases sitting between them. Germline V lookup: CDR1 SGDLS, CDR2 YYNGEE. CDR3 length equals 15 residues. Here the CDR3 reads CASSLQFSVTDTQYF. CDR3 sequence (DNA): TGTGCCAGCAGCCTGCAGTTTAGCGTAACAGATACGCAGTATTTT.

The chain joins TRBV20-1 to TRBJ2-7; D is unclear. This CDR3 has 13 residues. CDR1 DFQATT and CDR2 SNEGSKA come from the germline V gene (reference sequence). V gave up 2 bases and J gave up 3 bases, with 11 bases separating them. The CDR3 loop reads CSARPADHYEQYF. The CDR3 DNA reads TGCAGTGCTAGACCGGCGGACCACTACGAGCAGTACTTC.

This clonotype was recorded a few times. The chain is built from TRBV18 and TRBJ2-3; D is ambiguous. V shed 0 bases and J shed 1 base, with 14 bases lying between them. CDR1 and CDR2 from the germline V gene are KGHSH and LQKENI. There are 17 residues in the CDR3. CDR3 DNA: TGTGCCAGCTCACCACCGGGTGCAGGATCGGGCACAGATACGCAGTATTTT. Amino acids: CASSPPGAGSGTDTQYF.

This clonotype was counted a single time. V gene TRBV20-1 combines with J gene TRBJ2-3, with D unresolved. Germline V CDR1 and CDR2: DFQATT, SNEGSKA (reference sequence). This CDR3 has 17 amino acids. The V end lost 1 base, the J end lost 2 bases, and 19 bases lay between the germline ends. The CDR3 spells CSARVWQTSSSTDTQYF. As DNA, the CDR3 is TGCAGTGCTAGAGTATGGCAGACAAGTAGCTCCACAGATACGCAGTATTTT.

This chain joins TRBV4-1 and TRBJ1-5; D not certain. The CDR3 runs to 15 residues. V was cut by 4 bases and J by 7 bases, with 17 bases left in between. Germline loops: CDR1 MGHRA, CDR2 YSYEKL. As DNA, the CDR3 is TGCGCCAGCAGCCCCCCCGAGGGCTCCAGACAGCCCCAGCATTTT. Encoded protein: CASSPPEGSRQPQHF.

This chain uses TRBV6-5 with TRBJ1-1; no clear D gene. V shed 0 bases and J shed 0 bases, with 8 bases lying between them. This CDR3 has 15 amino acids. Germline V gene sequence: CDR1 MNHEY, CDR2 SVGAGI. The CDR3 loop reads CASSYSTLMNTEAFF. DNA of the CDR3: TGTGCCAGCAGTTACTCGACGCTAATGAACACTGAAGCTTTCTTT.

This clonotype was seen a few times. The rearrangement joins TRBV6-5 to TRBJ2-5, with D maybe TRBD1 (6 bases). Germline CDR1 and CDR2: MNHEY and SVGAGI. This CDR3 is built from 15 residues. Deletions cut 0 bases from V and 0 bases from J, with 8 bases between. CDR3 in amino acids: CASSYSDRNQETQYF. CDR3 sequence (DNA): TGTGCCAGCAGTTACTCTGACAGGAACCAAGAGACCCAGTACTTC.

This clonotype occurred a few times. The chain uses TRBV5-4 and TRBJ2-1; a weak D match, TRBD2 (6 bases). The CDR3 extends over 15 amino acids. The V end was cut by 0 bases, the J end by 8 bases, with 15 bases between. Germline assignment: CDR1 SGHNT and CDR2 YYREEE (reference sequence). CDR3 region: CASSLASTGGYEQFF. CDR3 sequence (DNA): TGTGCCAGCAGCTTGGCCTCTACCGGGGGATATGAGCAGTTCTTC. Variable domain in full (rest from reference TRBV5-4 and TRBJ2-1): ETGVTQSPTHLIKTRGQQVTLRCSSQSGHNTVSWYQQALGQGPQFIFQYYREEENGRGNFPPRFSGLQFPNYSSELNVNALELDDSALYLCASSLASTGGYEQFFGPGTRLTVL.

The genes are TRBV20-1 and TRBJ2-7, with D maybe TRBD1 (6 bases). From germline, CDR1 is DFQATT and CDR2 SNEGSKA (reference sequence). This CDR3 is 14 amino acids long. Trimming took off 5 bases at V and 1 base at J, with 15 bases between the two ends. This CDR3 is CSASPVQGSYEQYV. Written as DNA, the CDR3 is TGCAGTGCTTCTCCGGTACAGGGATCCTACGAGCAGTACGTC.

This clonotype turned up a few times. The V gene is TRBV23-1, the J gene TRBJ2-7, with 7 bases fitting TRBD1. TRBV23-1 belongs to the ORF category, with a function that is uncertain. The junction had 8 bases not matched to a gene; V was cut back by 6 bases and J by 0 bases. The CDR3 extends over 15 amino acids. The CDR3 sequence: CASRTGTESSYEQYV. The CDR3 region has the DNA TGCGCCAGCAGAACCGGGACAGAGAGCTCCTACGAGCAGTACGTC.

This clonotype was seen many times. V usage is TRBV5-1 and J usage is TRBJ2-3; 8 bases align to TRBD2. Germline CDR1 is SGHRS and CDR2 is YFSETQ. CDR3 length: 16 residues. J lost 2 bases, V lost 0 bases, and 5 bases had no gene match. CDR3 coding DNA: TGCGCCAGCAGCTTGGAGCCGACTAGCGCCACAGATACGCAGTATTTT. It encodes CASSLEPTSATDTQYF.

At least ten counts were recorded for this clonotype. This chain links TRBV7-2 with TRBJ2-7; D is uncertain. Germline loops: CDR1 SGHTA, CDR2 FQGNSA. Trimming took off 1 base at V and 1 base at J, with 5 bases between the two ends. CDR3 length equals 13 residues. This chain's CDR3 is CASSLGVSYEQYF. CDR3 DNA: TGTGCCAGCAGCTTAGGGGTTTCCTACGAGCAGTACTTC.

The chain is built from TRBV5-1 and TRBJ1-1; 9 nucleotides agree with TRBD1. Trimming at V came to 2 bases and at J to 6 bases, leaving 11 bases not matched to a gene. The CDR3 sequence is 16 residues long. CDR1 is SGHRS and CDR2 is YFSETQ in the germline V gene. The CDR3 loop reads CASSLNLGTGSAEAFF. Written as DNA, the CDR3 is TGCGCCAGCAGCTTAAACCTCGGGACAGGGAGTGCTGAAGCTTTCTTT.

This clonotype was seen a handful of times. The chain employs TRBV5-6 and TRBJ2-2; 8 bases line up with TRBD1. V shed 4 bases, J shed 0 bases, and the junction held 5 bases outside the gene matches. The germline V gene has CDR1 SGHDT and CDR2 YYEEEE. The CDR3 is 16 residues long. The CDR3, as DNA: TGTGCCAGCAGCCGGACAGGGACATCGAACACCGGGGAGCTGTTTTTT. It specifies CASSRTGTSNTGELFF.

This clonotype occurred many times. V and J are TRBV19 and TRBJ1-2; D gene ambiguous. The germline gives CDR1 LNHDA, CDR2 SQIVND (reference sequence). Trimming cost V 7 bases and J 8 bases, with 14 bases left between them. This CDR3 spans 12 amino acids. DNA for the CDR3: TGTGCCAGTAAGAAGGGCGTGGAAGGCTACACCTTC. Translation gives CASKKGVEGYTF.

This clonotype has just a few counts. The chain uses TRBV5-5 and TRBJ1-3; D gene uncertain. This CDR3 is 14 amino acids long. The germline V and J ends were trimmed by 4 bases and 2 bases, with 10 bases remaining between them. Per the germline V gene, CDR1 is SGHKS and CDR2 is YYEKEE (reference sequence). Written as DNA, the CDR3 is TGTGCCAGCAGCGTAGGAAACGCTGGAAACACCATATATTTT. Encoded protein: CASSVGNAGNTIYF.

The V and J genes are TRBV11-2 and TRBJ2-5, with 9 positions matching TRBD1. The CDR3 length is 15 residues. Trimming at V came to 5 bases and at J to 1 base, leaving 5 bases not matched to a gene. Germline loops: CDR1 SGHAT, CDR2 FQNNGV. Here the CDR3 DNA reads TGTGCCAGCAGCAACCGGGACAGGGCCCAAGAGACCCAGTACTTC. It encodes CASSNRDRAQETQYF.

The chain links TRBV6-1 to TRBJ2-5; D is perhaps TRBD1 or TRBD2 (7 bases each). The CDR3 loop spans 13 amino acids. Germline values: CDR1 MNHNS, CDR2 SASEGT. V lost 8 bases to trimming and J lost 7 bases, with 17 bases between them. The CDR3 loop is CASQNTGEGTQYF. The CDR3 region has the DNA TGTGCCAGCCAGAATACAGGGGAGGGGACCCAGTACTTC.

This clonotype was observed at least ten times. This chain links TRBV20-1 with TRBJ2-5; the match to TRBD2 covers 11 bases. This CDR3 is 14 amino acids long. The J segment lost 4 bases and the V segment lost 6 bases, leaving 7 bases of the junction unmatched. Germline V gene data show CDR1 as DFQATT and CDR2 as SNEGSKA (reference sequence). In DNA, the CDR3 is TGCAGTGCCACGAGGACTAGCGGGCCAGAGACCCAGTACTTC. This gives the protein CSATRTSGPETQYF.

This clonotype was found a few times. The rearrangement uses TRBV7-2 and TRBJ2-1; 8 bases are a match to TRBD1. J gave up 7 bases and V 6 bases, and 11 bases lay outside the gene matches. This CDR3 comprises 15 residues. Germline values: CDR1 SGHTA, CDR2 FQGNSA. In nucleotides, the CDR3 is TGTGCCAGCAGAAGAGAGACAGGGGTTGGTAATGAGCAGTTCTTC. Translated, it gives CASRRETGVGNEQFF.

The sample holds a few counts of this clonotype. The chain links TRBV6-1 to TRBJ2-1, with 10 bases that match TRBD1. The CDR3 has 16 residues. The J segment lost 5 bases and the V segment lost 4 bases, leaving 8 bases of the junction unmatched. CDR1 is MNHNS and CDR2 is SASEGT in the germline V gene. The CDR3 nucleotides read TGTGCCAGCAGTGGGCCGGGACAGGGGATAAACAATGAGCAGTTCTTC. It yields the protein CASSGPGQGINNEQFF.

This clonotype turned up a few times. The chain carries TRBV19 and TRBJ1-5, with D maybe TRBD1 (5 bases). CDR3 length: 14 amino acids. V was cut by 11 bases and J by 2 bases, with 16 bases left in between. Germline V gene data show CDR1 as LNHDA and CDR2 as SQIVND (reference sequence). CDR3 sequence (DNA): TGTGCCTCAAGGGGCAGGGAAGGCAATCAGCCCCAGCATTTT. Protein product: CASRGREGNQPQHF. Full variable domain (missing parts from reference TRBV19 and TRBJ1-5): DGGITQSPKYLFRKEGQNVTLSCEQNLNHDAMYWYRQDPGQGLRLIYYSQIVNDFQKGDIAEGYSVSREKKESFPLTVTSAQKNPTAFYLCASRGREGNQPQHFGDGTRLSIL.

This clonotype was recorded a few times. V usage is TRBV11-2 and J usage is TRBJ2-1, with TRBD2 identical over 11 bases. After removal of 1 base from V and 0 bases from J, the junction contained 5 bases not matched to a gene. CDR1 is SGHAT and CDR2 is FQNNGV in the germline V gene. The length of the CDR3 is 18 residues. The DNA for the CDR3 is TGTGCCAGCAGCTTAGGTAGCGGGGGGGCAAGCTCCTACAATGAGCAGTTCTTC. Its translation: CASSLGSGGASSYNEQFF.

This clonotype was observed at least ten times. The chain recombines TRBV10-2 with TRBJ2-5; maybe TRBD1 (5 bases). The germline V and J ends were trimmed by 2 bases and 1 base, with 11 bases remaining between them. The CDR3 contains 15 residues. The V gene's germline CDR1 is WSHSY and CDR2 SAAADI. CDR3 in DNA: TGCGCCAGCAGTGAGAAGGGCAGGGCCCAAGAGACCCAGTACTTC. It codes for CASSEKGRAQETQYF.

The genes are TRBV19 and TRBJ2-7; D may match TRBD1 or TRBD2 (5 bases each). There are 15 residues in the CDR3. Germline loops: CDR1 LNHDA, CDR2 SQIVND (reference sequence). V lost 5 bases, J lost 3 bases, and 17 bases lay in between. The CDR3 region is CASSLRGAGIYEQYV. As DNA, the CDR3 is TGTGCCAGTAGTCTCAGAGGGGCAGGGATCTACGAGCAGTACGTC.

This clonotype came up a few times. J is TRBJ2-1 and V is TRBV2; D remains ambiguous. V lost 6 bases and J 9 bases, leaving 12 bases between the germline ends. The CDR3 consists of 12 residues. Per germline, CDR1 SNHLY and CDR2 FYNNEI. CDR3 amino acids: CASRMSRLEQFF. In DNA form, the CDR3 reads TGTGCCAGCAGGATGTCACGGCTTGAGCAGTTCTTC.

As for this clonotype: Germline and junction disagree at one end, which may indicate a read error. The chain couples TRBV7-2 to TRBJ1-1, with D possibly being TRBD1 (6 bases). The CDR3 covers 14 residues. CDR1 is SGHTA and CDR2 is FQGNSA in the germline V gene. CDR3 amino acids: CASSLDREILESFF. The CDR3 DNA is TGTGCCAGCAGCTTAGACAGGGAGATTCTTGAATCTTTCTTT.

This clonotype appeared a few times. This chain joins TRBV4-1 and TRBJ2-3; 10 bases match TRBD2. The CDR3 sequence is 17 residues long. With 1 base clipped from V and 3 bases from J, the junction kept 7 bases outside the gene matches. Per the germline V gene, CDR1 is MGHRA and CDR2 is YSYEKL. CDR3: CASSQVSAGGQTDTQYF. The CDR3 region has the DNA TGCGCCAGCAGCCAAGTCTCAGCGGGGGGGCAGACAGATACGCAGTATTTT.

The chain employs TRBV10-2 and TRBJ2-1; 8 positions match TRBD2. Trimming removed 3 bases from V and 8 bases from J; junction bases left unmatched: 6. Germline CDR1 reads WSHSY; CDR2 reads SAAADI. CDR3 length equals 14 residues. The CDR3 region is CASSDGGGGYEQFF. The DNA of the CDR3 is TGCGCCAGCAGTGACGGGGGGGGAGGGTATGAGCAGTTCTTC.

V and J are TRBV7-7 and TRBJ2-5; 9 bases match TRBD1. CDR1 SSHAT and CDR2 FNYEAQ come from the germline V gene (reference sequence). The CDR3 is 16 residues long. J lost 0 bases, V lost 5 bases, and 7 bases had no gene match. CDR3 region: CASSPGDRVNQETQYF. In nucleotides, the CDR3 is TGTGCCAGCAGCCCAGGGGACAGGGTAAACCAAGAGACCCAGTACTTC. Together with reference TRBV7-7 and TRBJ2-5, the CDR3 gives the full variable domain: GAGVSQSPRYKVTKRGQDVTLRCDPISSHATLYWYQQALGQGPEFLTYFNYEAQPDKSGLPSDRFSAERPEGSISTLTIQRTEQRDSAMYRCASSPGDRVNQETQYFGPGTRLLVL.

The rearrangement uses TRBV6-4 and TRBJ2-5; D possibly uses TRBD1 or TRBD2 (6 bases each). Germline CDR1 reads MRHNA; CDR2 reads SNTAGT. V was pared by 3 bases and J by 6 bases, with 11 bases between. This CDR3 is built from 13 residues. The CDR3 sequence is CASSEGAGKTQYF. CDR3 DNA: TGTGCCAGCAGTGAGGGGGCGGGAAAGACCCAGTACTTC.